This TCR beta chain is drawn from a study of blood T cell repertoires in COVID-19. The overall study: Whether acute or convalescent, the COVID-19 samples came from the United States, Italy and Spain. PBMCs, B-cell-depleted T cells, or T cells provided the cDNA or gDNA that made up the material.

Authors' processing steps: Scientists estimated how many nucleated cells there were by amplifying reference gene primers. Assay: immunoSEQ multiplex PCR; the TCRdb copy retains only in-frame clones and omits some. V and J calls plus clone size are reproduced from that table; the DNA served to infer D and trimming. The data hold 65,000 to 70,000 clones, with around nine tenths observed a single time. The CDR3 is made up of 19 amino acids. Deletions cut 2 bases from V and 0 bases from J, with 23 bases between. CDR1 is GTSNPN, CDR2 SVGIG, per germline (reference sequence). The V call is TRBV30, the J call TRBJ1-5; D may be TRBD1 (6 bases). Sequenced sample: peripheral blood. This TCR came from a woman older than 75 with acute or convalescent COVID-19. CDR3 sequence reads: CAWSSPGALRGYSNQPQHF. The CDR3 nucleotides read TGTGCCTGGAGTAGCCCTGGGGCCTTAAGGGGGTATAGCAATCAGCCCCAGCATTTT.